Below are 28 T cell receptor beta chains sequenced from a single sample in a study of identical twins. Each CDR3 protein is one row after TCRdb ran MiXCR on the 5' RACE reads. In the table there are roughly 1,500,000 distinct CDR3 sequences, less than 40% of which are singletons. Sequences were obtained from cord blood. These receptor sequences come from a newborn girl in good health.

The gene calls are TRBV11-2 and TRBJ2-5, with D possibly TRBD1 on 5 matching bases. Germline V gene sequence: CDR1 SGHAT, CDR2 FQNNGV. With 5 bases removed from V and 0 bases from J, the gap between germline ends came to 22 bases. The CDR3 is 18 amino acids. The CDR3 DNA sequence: TGTGCCAGCAGCCCCCTCCAGGGTTCCCAGGGCCACCAAGAGACCCAGTACTTC. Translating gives CASSPLQGSQGHQETQYF.

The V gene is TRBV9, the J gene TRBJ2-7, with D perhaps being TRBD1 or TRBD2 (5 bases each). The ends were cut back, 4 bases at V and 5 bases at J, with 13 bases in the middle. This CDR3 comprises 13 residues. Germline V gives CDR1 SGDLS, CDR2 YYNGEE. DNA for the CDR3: TGTGCCAGCAGCTCCGGGGCTTCCAACGAGCAGTACTTC. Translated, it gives CASSSGASNEQYF. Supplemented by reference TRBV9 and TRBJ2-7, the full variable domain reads DSGVTQTPKHLITATGQRVTLRCSPRSGDLSVYWYQQSLDQGLQFLIQYYNGEERAKGNILERFSAQQFPDLHSELNLSSLELGDSALYFCASSSGASNEQYFGPGTRLTVT.

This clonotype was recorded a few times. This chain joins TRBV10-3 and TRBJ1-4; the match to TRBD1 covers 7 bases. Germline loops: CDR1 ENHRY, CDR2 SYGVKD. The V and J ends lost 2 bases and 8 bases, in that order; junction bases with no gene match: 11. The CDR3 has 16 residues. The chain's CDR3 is CAISERLRGQEEKLFF. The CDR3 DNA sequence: TGTGCCATCAGTGAGCGGCTTAGGGGGCAGGAGGAAAAACTGTTTTTT.

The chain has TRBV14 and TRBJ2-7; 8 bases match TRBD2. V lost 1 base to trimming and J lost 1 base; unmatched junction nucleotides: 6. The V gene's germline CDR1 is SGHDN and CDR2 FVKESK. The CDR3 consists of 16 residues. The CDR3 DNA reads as TGTGCCAGCAGCCAAGCCTTAGGACTAGCTTCCTACGAGCAGTACTTC. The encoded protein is CASSQALGLASYEQYF.

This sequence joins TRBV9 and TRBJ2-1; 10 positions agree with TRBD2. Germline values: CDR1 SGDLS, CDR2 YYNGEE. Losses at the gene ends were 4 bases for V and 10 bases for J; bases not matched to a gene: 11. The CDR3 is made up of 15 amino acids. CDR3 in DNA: TGTGCCAGCAGCCCTGTGGTAGCGGGGGGACGCGAGCAGTTCTTC. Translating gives CASSPVVAGGREQFF. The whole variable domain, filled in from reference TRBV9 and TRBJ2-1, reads DSGVTQTPKHLITATGQRVTLRCSPRSGDLSVYWYQQSLDQGLQFLIQYYNGEERAKGNILERFSAQQFPDLHSELNLSSLELGDSALYFCASSPVVAGGREQFFGPGTRLTVL.

The CDR3 here is CASSERGFNQPQHF. The CDR3 nucleotides are TGTGCCAGCAGTGAAAGGGGGTTCAATCAGCCCCAGCATTTT. V gene TRBV6-1 combines with J gene TRBJ1-5, with a tentative D call TRBD1 (6 bases). This CDR3 region has 14 residues. The germline CDR1 and CDR2 sequences are MNHNS and SASEGT. V shed 2 bases and J shed 3 bases, with 8 bases lying between them.

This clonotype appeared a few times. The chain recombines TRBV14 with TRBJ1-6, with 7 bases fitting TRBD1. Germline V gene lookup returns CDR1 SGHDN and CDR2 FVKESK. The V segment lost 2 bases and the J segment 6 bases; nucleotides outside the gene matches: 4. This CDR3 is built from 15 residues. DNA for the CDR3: TGTGCCAGCAGCCAACAGACAGGGTTTAATTCACCCCTCCACTTT. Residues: CASSQQTGFNSPLHF.

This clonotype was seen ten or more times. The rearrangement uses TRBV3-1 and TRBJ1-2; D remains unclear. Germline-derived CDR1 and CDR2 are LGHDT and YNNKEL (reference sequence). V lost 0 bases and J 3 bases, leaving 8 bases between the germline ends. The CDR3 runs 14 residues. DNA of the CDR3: TGTGCCAGCAGCCAAGAACCAGGACACTATGGCTACACCTTC. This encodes CASSQEPGHYGYTF.

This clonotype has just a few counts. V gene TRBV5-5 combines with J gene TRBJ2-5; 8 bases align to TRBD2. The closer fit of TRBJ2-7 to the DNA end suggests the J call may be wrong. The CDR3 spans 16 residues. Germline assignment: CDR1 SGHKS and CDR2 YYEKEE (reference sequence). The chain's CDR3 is CASSFSGGTSRDEQYF. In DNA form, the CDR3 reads TGTGCCAGCAGCTTTTCGGGGGGGACTAGTCGAGACGAGCAGTACTTC.

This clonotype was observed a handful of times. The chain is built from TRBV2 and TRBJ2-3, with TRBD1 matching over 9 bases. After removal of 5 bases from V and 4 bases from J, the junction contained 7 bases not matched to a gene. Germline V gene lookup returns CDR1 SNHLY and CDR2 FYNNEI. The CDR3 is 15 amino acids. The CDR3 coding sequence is TGTGCCAGCAGTACTGGACAGGGGCCGTCAGATACGCAGTATTTT. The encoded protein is CASSTGQGPSDTQYF.

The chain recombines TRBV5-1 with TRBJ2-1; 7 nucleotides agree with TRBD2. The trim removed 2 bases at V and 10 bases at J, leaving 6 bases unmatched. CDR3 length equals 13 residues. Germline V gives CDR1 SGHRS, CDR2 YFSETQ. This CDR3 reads CASSLAGNYEQFF. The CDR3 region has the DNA TGCGCCAGCAGCTTAGCGGGGAACTACGAGCAGTTCTTC.

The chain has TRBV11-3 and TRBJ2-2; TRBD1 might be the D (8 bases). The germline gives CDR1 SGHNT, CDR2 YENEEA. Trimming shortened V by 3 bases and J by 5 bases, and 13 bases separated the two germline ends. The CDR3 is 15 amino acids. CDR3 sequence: CASSLVQGGTGELFF. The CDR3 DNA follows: TGTGCCAGCAGCTTGGTACAGGGGGGGACCGGGGAGCTGTTTTTT.

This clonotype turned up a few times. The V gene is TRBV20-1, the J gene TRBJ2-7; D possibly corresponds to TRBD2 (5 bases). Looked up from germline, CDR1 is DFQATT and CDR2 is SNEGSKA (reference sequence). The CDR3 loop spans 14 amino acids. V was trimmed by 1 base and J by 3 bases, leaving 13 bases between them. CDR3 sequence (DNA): TGCAGTGCTAGAGTAGGCCTAGGAGGCTACGAGCAGTACTTC. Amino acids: CSARVGLGGYEQYF.

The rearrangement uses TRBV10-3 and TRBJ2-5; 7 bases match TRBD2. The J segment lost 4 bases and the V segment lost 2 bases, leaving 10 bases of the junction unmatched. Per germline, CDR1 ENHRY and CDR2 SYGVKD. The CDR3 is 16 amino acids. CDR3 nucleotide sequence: TGTGCCATCAGTGAGCAAGAGGGAGGGCCAGGAGAGACCCAGTACTTC. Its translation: CAISEQEGGPGETQYF.

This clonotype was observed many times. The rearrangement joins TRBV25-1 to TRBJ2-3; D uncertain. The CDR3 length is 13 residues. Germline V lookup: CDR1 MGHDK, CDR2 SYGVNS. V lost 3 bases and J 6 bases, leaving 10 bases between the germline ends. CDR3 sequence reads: CASSDQQEDTQYF. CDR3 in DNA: TGTGCCAGCAGTGACCAGCAAGAGGATACGCAGTATTTT.

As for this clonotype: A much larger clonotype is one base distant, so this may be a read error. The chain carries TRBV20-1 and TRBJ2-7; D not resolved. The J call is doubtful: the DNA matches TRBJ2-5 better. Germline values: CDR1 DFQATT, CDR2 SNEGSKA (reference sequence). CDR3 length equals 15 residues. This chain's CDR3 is CSARGRIGPQGTQYF. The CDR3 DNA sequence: TGCAGTGCTAGAGGCCGGATAGGGCCTCAAGGGACCCAGTACTTC.

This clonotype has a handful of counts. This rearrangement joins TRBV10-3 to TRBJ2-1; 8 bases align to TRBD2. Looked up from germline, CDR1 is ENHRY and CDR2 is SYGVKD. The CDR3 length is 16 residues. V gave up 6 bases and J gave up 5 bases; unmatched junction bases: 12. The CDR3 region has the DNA TGTGCCATCAGCCAAAATCCGGGACTAGGGCACAATGAGCAGTTCTTC. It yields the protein CAISQNPGLGHNEQFF.

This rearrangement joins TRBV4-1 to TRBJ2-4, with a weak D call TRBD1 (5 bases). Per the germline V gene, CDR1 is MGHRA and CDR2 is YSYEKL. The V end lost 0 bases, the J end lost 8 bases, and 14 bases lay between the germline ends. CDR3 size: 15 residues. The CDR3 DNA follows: TGCGCCAGCAGCCAAGATTTCACAGGTCTGGACATTCAGTACTTC. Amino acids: CASSQDFTGLDIQYF.

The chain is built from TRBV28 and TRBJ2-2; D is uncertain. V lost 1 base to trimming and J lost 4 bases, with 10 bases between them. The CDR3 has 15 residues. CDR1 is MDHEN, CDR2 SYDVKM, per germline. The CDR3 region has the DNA TGTGCCAGCAGTTTATTGTGGTTGGGCACCGGGGAGCTGTTTTTT. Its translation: CASSLLWLGTGELFF. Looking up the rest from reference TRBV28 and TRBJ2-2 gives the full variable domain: DVKVTQSSRYLVKRTGEKVFLECVQDMDHENMFWYRQDPGLGLRLIYFSYDVKMKEKGDIPEGYSVSREKKERFSLILESASTNQTSMYLCASSLLWLGTGELFFGEGSRLTVL.

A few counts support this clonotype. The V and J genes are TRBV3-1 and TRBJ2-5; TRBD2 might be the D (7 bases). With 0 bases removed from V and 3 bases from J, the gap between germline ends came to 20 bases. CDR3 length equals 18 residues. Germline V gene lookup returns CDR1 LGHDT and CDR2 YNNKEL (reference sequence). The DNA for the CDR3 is TGTGCCAGCAGCCAAGAACGAAAGGGGAGGGGGGGAAAAGAGACCCAGTACTTC. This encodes CASSQERKGRGGKETQYF.

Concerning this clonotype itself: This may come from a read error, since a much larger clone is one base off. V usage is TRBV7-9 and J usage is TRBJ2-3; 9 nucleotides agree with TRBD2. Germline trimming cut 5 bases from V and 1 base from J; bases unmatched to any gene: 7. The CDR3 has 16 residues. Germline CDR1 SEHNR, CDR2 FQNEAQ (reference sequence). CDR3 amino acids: CASSPRLAVRTDTQYF. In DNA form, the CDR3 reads TGTGCCAGCAGCCCCCGACTAGCGGTGCGCACAGATACGCAGTATTTT.

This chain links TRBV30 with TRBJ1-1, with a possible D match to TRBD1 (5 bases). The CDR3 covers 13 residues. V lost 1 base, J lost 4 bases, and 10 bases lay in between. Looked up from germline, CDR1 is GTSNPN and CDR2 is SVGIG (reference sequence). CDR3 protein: CAWSGSGFTEAFF. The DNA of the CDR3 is TGTGCCTGGAGTGGATCAGGGTTCACTGAAGCTTTCTTT. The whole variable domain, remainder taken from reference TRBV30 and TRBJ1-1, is SQTIHQWPATLVQPVGSPLSLECTVEGTSNPNLYWYRQAAGRGLQLLFYSVGIGQISSEVPQNLSASRPQDRQFILSSKKLLLSDSGFYLCAWSGSGFTEAFFGQGTRLTVV.

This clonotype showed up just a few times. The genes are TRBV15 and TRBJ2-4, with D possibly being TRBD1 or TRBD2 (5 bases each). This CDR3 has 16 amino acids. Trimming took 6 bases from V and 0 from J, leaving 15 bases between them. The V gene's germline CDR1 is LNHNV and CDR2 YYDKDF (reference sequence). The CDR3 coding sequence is TGTGCCACCAGGAAGCGTCGGGACCTAGCCAAAAACATTCAGTACTTC. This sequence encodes CATRKRRDLAKNIQYF.

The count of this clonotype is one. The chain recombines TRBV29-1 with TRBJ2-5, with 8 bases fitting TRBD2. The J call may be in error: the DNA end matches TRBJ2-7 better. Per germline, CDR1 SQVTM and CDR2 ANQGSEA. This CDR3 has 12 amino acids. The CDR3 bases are TGCAGCGTTCCCGGGAGGGGGTACGAGCAGTACTTC. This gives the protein CSVPGRGYEQYF.

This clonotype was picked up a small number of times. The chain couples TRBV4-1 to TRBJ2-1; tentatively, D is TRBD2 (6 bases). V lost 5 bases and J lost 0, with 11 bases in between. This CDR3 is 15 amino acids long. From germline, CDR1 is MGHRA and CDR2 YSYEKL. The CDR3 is CASSLRLDSYNEQFF. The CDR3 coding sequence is TGCGCCAGCAGCTTACGACTAGACTCCTACAATGAGCAGTTCTTC.

DNA of the CDR3: TGTGCCAGCAGCCGACCGGGTTCAGGGAAAAACATTCAGTACTTC. Its protein product is CASSRPGSGKNIQYF. This rearrangement joins TRBV6-2 or TRBV6-3 to TRBJ2-4; possible D gene TRBD1, 5 bases. V gave up 6 bases and J gave up 4 bases, with 16 bases separating them. The CDR3 runs to 15 residues. CDR1 is MNHEY, CDR2 SVGEGT, per germline.

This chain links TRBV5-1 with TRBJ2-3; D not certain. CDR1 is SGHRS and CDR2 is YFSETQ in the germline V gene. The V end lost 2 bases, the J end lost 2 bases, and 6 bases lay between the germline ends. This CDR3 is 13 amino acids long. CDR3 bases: TGCGCCAGCAGCTTTCCAGCCACAGATACGCAGTATTTT. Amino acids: CASSFPATDTQYF.

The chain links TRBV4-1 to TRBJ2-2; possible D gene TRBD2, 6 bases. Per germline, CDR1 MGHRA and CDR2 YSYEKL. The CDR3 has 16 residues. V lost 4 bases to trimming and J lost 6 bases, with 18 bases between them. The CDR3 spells CASSPVGRGMPGELFF. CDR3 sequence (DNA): TGCGCCAGCAGCCCTGTAGGGCGGGGAATGCCCGGGGAGCTGTTTTTT.